The entry below describes one TCR beta chain. Here immunoSEQ multiplex PCR was the method, and the copy in TCRdb shows in-frame clones only, minus some. The sample yields around 190,000 clones, roughly 81% seen once. There are 16 residues in the CDR3. The trim removed 5 bases at V and 4 bases at J, leaving 11 bases unmatched. Germline-derived CDR1 and CDR2 are SGHTA and FQGTGA. This sample is drawn from a study of cytomegalovirus exposure and HLA in healthy donors. The clonotype was recovered from a woman aged 30 to 39 in good health and CMV-seronegative. J is TRBJ2-1 and V is TRBV7-3, with TRBD2 matching over 7 bases. The sequenced sample consisted of PBMCs. The DNA of the CDR3 is TGTGCCAGCAGCCAGGATTATGCGGGGGTTTACAATGAGCAGTTCTTC. Protein sequence: CASSQDYAGVYNEQFF.